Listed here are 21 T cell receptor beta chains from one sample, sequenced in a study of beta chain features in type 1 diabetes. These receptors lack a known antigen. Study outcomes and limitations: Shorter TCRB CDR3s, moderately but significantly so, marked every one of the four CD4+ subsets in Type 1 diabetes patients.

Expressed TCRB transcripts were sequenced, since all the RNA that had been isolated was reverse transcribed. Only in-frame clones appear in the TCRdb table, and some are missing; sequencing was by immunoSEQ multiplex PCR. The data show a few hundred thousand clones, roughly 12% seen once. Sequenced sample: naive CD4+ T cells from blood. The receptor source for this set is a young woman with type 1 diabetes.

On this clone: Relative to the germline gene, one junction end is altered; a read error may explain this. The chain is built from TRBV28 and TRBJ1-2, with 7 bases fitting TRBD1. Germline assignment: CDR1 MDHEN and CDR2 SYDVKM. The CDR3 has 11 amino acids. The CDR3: CASSPGQVPIF. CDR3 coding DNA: TGTGCCAGCAGTCCCGGACAGGTTCCCATCTTC.

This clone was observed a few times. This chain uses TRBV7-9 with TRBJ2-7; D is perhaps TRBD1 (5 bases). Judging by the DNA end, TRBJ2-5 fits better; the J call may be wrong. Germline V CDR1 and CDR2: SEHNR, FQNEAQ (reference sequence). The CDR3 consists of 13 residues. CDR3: CASSLSERGTQYF. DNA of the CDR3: TGTGCCAGCAGCTTATCAGAAAGGGGGACCCAGTACTTC.

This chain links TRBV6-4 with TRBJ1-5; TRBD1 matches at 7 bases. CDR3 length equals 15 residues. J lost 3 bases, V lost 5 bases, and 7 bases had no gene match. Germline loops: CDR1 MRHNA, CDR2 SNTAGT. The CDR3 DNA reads TGTGCCAGCAGTCCCCAGACAGGGTTCAATCAGCCCCAGCATTTT. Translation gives CASSPQTGFNQPQHF.

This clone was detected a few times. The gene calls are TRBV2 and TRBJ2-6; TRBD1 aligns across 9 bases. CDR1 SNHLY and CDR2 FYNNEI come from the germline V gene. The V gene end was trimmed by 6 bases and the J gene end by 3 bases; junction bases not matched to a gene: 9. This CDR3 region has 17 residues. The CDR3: CASRRTGVGDGANVLTF. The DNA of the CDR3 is TGTGCCAGCAGGAGGACAGGGGTGGGAGATGGGGCCAACGTCCTGACTTTC. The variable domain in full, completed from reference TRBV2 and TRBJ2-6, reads EPEVTQTPSHQVTQMGQEVILRCVPISNHLYFYWYRQILGQKVEFLVSFYNNEISEKSEIFDDQFSVERPDGSNFTLKIRSTKLEDSAMYFCASRRTGVGDGANVLTFGAGSRLTVL.

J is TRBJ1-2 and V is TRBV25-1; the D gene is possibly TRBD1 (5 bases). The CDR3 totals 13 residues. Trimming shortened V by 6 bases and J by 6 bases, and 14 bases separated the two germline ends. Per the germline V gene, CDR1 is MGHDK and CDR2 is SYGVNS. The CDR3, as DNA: TGTGCCAGCAGGGGGGGGAGTGGGCATGGCTACACCTTC. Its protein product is CASRGGSGHGYTF.

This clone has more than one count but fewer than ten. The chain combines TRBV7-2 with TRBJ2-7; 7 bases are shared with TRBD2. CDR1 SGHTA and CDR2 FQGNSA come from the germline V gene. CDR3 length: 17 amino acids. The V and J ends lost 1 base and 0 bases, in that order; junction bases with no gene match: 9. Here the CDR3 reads CASSLGGTNPISYEQYF. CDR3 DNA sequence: TGTGCCAGCAGCTTAGGGGGGACTAATCCCATCTCCTACGAGCAGTACTTC.

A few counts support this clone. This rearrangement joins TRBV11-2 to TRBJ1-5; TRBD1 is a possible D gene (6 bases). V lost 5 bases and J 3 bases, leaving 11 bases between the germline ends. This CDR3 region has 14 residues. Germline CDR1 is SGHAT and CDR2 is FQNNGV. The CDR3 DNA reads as TGTGCCAGCAGCCTGAGACAGGACAATCAGCCCCAGCATTTT. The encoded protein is CASSLRQDNQPQHF.

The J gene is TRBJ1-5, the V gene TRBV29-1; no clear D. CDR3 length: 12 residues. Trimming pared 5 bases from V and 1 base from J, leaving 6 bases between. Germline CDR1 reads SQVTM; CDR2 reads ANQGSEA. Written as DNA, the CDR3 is TGCAGCGTTTTAGCGAGCAATCAGCCCCAGCATTTT. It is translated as CSVLASNQPQHF. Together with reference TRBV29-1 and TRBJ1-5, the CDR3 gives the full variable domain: SAVISQKPSRDICQRGTSLTIQCQVDSQVTMMFWYRQQPGQSLTLIATANQGSEATYESGFVIDKFPISRPNLTFSTLTVSNMSPEDSSIYLCSVLASNQPQHFGDGTRLSIL.

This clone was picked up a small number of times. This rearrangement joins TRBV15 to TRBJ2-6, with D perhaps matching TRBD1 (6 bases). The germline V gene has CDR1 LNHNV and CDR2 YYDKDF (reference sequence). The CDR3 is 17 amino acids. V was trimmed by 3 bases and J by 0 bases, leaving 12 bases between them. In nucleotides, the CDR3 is TGTGCCACCAGCAGCCTACAGGGTTTCTCTGGGGCCAACGTCCTGACTTTC. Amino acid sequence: CATSSLQGFSGANVLTF.

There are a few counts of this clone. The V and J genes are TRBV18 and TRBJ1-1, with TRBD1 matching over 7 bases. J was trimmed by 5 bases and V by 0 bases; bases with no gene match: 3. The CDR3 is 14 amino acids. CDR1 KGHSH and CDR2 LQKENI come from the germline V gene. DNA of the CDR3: TGTGCCAGCTCACCACCGGGACAGTGGACTGAAGCTTTCTTT. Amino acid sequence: CASSPPGQWTEAFF.

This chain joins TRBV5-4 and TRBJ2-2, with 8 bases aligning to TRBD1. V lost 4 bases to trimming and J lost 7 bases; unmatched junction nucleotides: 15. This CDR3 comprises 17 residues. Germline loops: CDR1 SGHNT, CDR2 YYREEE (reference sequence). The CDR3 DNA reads TGTGCCAGCAGCCGCTACGATGGGACAGGAGCCATCGGGGAGCTGTTTTTT. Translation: CASSRYDGTGAIGELFF.

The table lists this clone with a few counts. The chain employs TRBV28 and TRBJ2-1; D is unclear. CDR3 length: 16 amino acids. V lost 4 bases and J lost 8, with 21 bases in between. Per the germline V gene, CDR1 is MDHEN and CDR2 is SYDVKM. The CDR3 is CASSSPSALGVDEQFF. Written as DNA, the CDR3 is TGTGCCAGCAGTTCTCCGTCCGCCCTAGGAGTGGATGAGCAGTTCTTC.

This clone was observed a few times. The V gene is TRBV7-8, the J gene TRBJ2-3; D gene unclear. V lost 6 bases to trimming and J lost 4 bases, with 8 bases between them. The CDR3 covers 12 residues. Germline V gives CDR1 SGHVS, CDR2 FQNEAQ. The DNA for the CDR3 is TGTGCCAGCAGACCTAGTCCAGATACGCAGTATTTT. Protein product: CASRPSPDTQYF.

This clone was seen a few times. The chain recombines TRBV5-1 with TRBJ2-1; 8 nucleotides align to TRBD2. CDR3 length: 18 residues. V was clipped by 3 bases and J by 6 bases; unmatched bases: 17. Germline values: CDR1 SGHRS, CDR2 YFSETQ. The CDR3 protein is CASSSPLTGRAPFNEQFF. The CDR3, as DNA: TGCGCCAGCAGCTCACCACTTACCGGGAGGGCCCCTTTCAATGAGCAGTTCTTC.

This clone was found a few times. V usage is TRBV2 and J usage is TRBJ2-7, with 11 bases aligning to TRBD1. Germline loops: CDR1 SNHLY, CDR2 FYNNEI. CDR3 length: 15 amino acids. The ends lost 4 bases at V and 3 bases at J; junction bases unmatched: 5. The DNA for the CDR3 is TGTGCCAGCAGTGTAGCGGGACAGGGGGACTACGAGCAGTACTTC. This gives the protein CASSVAGQGDYEQYF.

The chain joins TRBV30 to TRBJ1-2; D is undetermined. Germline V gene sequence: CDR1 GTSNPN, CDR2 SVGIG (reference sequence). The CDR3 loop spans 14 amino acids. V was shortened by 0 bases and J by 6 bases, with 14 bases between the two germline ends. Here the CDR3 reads CAWSVLRGPDGYTF. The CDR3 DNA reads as TGTGCCTGGAGTGTACTGCGGGGTCCGGATGGCTACACCTTC.

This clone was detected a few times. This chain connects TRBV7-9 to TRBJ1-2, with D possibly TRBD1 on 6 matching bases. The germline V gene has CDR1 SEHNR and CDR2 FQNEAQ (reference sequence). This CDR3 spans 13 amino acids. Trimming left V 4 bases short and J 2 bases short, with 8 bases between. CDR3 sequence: CASSSTGNYGYTF. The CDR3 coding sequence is TGTGCCAGCAGCTCAACAGGGAACTATGGCTACACCTTC.

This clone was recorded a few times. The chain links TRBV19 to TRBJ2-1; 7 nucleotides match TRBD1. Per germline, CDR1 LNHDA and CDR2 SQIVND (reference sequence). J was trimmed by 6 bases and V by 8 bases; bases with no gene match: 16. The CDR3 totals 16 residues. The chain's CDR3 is CASATTGTVRPNEQFF. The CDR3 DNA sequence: TGTGCCAGTGCGACAACCGGGACAGTCAGGCCCAATGAGCAGTTCTTC.

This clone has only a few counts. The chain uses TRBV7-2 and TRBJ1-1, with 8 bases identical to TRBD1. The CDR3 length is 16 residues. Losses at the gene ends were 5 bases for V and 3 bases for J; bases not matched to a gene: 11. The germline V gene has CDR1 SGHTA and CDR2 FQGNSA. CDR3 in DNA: TGTGCCAGCAGCCCCCGATGGACAGGGATGGACACTGAAGCTTTCTTT. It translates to CASSPRWTGMDTEAFF.

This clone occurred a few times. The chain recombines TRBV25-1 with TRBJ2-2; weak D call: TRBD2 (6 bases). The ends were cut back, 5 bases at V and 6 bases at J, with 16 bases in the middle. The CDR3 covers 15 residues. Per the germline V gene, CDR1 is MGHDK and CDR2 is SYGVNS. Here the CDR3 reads CASSPPEGLAGELFF. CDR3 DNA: TGTGCCAGCAGTCCTCCGGAGGGTCTGGCCGGGGAGCTGTTTTTT.

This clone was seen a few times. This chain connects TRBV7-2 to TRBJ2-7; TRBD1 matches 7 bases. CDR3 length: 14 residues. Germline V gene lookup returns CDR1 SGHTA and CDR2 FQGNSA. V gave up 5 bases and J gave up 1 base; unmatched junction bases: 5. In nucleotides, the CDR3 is TGTGCCAGCAGCCCAGCGGACAGGTCCTACGAGCAGTACTTC. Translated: CASSPADRSYEQYF.